Following are 22 T cell receptor beta chains from one sample sequenced in a study of shared clonotypes between healthy human individuals. The assay was immunoSEQ multiplex PCR, and TCRdb's table has in-frame clones only and misses some. The sample yields 2 million to 2.5 million clones, approximately 95% seen once. The material sequenced was naive CD4+ T cells sorted from blood. Subset meaning: CD45RA+ positively selected. The origin of the receptors is a man between 18 and 35 years old in good health.

This chain uses TRBV6-5 with TRBJ1-1, with D perhaps TRBD1 (6 bases). V gave up 7 bases and J gave up 4 bases, with 19 bases separating them. Germline V gene data show CDR1 as MNHEY and CDR2 as SVGAGI. The CDR3 is 15 amino acids. CDR3 DNA: TGTGCCAGCACCCGGGGGGGGGCGCGGGGCACTGAAGCTTTCTTT. It specifies CASTRGGARGTEAFF.

This clone was seen a single time. The V and J genes are TRBV30 and TRBJ2-7; no reliable D call. The CDR3 consists of 17 residues. Germline loops: CDR1 GTSNPN, CDR2 SVGIG (reference sequence). V gave up 0 bases and J gave up 2 bases, with 20 bases separating them. This chain's CDR3 is CAWSVPRSWAAPYEQYF. The DNA for the CDR3 is TGTGCCTGGAGTGTCCCAAGGTCTTGGGCGGCCCCCTACGAGCAGTACTTC. Combining the CDR3 with reference TRBV30 and TRBJ2-7 gives the whole variable domain SQTIHQWPATLVQPVGSPLSLECTVEGTSNPNLYWYRQAAGRGLQLLFYSVGIGQISSEVPQNLSASRPQDRQFILSSKKLLLSDSGFYLCAWSVPRSWAAPYEQYFGPGTRLTVT.

The genes are TRBV6-1 and TRBJ2-7; D possibly corresponds to TRBD1 (6 bases). CDR1 MNHNS and CDR2 SASEGT come from the germline V gene. The V and J ends lost 2 bases and 7 bases respectively, with 15 bases between them. The CDR3 consists of 14 residues. CDR3 DNA sequence: TGTGCCAGCAGTGAATGGGGGCAACGACTGGAGCAGTACTTC. It codes for CASSEWGQRLEQYF.

The chain couples TRBV5-1 to TRBJ2-1, with D hard to call. Deletions cut 2 bases from V and 0 bases from J, with 9 bases between. The CDR3 consists of 15 residues. Per germline, CDR1 SGHRS and CDR2 YFSETQ. This chain's CDR3 is CASSFSASSYNEQFF. The CDR3 nucleotides are TGCGCCAGCAGCTTCTCGGCGAGCTCCTACAATGAGCAGTTCTTC.

A remark on this clone: Other nucleotide sequences in the sample specify the same CDR3. This rearrangement joins TRBV5-1 to TRBJ1-4; 8 nucleotides align to TRBD1. This CDR3 comprises 14 residues. Germline lookup yields CDR1 SGHRS and CDR2 YFSETQ. V shed 0 bases and J 8 bases; nucleotides not matched to a gene: 3. CDR3 coding DNA: TGCGCCAGCAGCTTGGGACAGGGGAAAGAAAAACTGTTTTTT. It yields the protein CASSLGQGKEKLFF.

Comment on this clone: The sample contains more than one DNA sequence encoding this CDR3. The V and J genes are TRBV5-1 and TRBJ2-2, with D tentatively TRBD1 (6 bases). This CDR3 is built from 16 residues. The germline gives CDR1 SGHRS, CDR2 YFSETQ. The V and J ends lost 0 bases and 0 bases respectively, with 9 bases between them. CDR3 nucleotides: TGCGCCAGCAGCTTGGCCAGGGGTACGAACACCGGGGAGCTGTTTTTT. The encoded protein is CASSLARGTNTGELFF. Complete variable domain (other parts from reference TRBV5-1 and TRBJ2-2): KAGVTQTPRYLIKTRGQQVTLSCSPISGHRSVSWYQQTPGQGLQFLFEYFSETQRNKGNFPGRFSGRQFSNSRSEMNVSTLELGDSALYLCASSLARGTNTGELFFGEGSRLTVL.

This clone was seen a handful of times. The V and J genes are TRBV30 and TRBJ1-1, with D unclear. V was trimmed by 4 bases and J by 1 base, leaving 7 bases between them. The CDR3 is 12 amino acids. Per germline, CDR1 GTSNPN and CDR2 SVGIG (reference sequence). The CDR3 bases are TGTGCCTGGACAACGGAGAACACTGAAGCTTTCTTT. It codes for CAWTTENTEAFF.

J is TRBJ2-7 and V is TRBV29-1; D is unresolved. The germline V and J ends were trimmed by 4 bases and 6 bases, with 7 bases remaining between them. The CDR3 sequence is 10 residues long. Germline V gives CDR1 SQVTM, CDR2 ANQGSEA. The CDR3 DNA reads as TGCAGCGTTGGTGAGTCCGAGCAGTACTTC. As protein: CSVGESEQYF.

The chain carries TRBV6-1 and TRBJ2-7; weak D call: TRBD2 (5 bases). Looked up from germline, CDR1 is MNHNS and CDR2 is SASEGT. The CDR3 loop spans 15 amino acids. V was clipped by 5 bases and J by 0 bases, with 14 bases between them. DNA of the CDR3: TGTGCCAGCAGTTCACTTGGACTTAGCTCCTACGAGCAGTACTTC. Amino acids: CASSSLGLSSYEQYF.

This rearrangement joins TRBV9 to TRBJ1-3; no clear D gene. The CDR3 runs to 15 residues. Trimming stripped 0 bases from V and 0 bases from J, with 7 bases between. From germline, CDR1 is SGDLS and CDR2 YYNGEE. The CDR3 sequence is CASSVGSVSGNTIYF. The DNA of the CDR3 is TGTGCCAGCAGCGTAGGGTCGGTCTCTGGAAACACCATATATTTT.

This clone was detected a few times. The chain has TRBV18 and TRBJ1-1, with D perhaps matching TRBD1 (5 bases). The CDR3 contains 14 residues. Trimming took off 3 bases at V and 1 base at J, with 9 bases between the two ends. CDR1 and CDR2 from the germline V gene are KGHSH and LQKENI. CDR3: CASSPQGENTEAFF. The CDR3 region has the DNA TGTGCCAGCTCACCGCAGGGTGAGAACACTGAAGCTTTCTTT. Looking up the rest from reference TRBV18 and TRBJ1-1 gives the full variable domain: NAGVMQNPRHLVRRRGQEARLRCSPMKGHSHVYWYRQLPEEGLKFMVYLQKENIIDESGMPKERFSAEFPKEGPSILRIQQVVRGDSAAYFCASSPQGENTEAFFGQGTRLTVV.

The gene calls are TRBV30 and TRBJ2-3; 12 positions match TRBD2. The junction had 12 bases not matched to a gene; V was cut back by 2 bases and J by 3 bases. Germline V gene lookup returns CDR1 GTSNPN and CDR2 SVGIG (reference sequence). The CDR3 totals 18 residues. CDR3 protein: CAWSPGVLAGGLTDTQYF. The CDR3 coding sequence is TGTGCCTGGAGTCCTGGGGTCCTAGCGGGGGGGCTGACAGATACGCAGTATTTT.

This sequence joins TRBV7-9 and TRBJ1-2; perhaps TRBD1 as D (6 bases). The germline V and J ends were trimmed by 2 bases and 13 bases, with 23 bases remaining between them. CDR1 is SEHNR and CDR2 is FQNEAQ in the germline V gene (reference sequence). The CDR3 is made up of 15 amino acids. The CDR3 nucleotides are TGTGCCAGCAGCTTATCAGGAAATAGTCGGGACACCTCCACCTTC. This gives the protein CASSLSGNSRDTSTF. Full variable domain (outside the CDR3, taken from reference TRBV7-9 and TRBJ1-2): DTGVSQNPRHKITKRGQNVTFRCDPISEHNRLYWYRQTLGQGPEFLTYFQNEAQLEKSRLLSDRFSAERPKGSFSTLEIQRTEQGDSAMYLCASSLSGNSRDTSTFGSGTRLTVV.

This chain links TRBV5-1 with TRBJ1-3; D is ambiguous. Germline-derived CDR1 and CDR2 are SGHRS and YFSETQ. The CDR3 has 14 amino acids. Deletions cut 0 bases from V and 4 bases from J, with 8 bases between. The CDR3 spells CASSLEGYGNTIYF. The CDR3 nucleotides read TGCGCCAGCAGCTTGGAAGGGTACGGAAACACCATATATTTT.

J is TRBJ2-5 and V is TRBV5-1; 9 bases match TRBD2. The V and J ends lost 2 bases and 4 bases, in that order; junction bases with no gene match: 3. The CDR3 contains 14 residues. The germline V gene has CDR1 SGHRS and CDR2 YFSETQ. The CDR3 is CASSFGGRVETQYF. Here the CDR3 DNA reads TGCGCCAGCAGCTTCGGCGGGAGGGTAGAGACCCAGTACTTC.

The rearrangement links TRBV5-1 to TRBJ1-1; a possible D gene is TRBD1 (6 bases). Germline CDR1 SGHRS, CDR2 YFSETQ. Trimming removed 4 bases from V and 7 bases from J, with 11 bases in between. The CDR3 is 12 residues long. The CDR3 loop reads CASSRTGSEAFF. DNA for the CDR3: TGCGCCAGCAGCCGTACAGGGAGTGAAGCTTTCTTT.

This chain links TRBV10-3 with TRBJ1-1; 7 positions agree with TRBD1. The CDR3 sequence is 17 residues long. V gave up 8 bases and J gave up 1 base; unmatched junction bases: 16. Germline V lookup: CDR1 ENHRY, CDR2 SYGVKD. CDR3 residues: CAISGGGPLTTNTEAFF. In nucleotides, the CDR3 is TGTGCCATCTCGGGAGGGGGCCCACTCACTACGAACACTGAAGCTTTCTTT.

A word on this clone: A junction boundary mismatches the germline segment, possibly from a read error. This chain uses TRBV7-7 with TRBJ1-2; D gene ambiguous. CDR3 length: 14 amino acids. Germline CDR1 reads SSHAT; CDR2 reads FNYEAQ (reference sequence). CDR3: CASSLRPIVFGYTF. The CDR3 nucleotides read TGTGCTAGCAGCTTACGCCCTATCGTTTTTGGCTACACCTTC.

This clone was recorded once. The chain couples TRBV29-1 to TRBJ1-1; D gene uncertain. The CDR3 length is 14 residues. The germline V gene has CDR1 SQVTM and CDR2 ANQGSEA. V lost 6 bases, J lost 5 bases, and 19 bases lay in between. This CDR3 is CSVVGTPSGTEAFF. CDR3 in DNA: TGCAGCGTCGTAGGAACTCCCTCGGGGACTGAAGCTTTCTTT.

The chain combines TRBV7-2 with TRBJ1-4; TRBD1 matches 7 bases. CDR3 length: 15 residues. V lost 5 bases, J lost 6 bases, and 9 bases stayed unmatched. Looked up from germline, CDR1 is SGHTA and CDR2 is FQGNSA. The CDR3 reads CASSDRDAGDEKLFF. Here the CDR3 DNA reads TGTGCCAGCAGCGACAGGGACGCGGGGGATGAAAAACTGTTTTTT.

The rearrangement joins TRBV18 to TRBJ2-3, with 16 bases lining up with TRBD2. CDR1 is KGHSH, CDR2 LQKENI, per germline. V lost 1 base and J lost 7; bases outside the gene matches: 8. This CDR3 spans 18 amino acids. CDR3 protein: CASSPLGTSGRARHTQYF. The CDR3 DNA reads TGTGCCAGCTCACCACTCGGGACTAGCGGGAGGGCCCGTCATACGCAGTATTTT.

This clone came up once. CDR3 DNA sequence: TGTGCCAGCAGCTTGGGGGTCTTCGGACTAGCGGGCCAAGAGACCCAGTACTTC. Its protein is CASSLGVFGLAGQETQYF. The rearrangement joins TRBV5-4 to TRBJ2-5; 11 bases match TRBD2. V shed 0 bases, J shed 1 base, and the junction held 8 bases outside the gene matches. There are 18 residues in the CDR3. Germline V CDR1 and CDR2: SGHNT, YYREEE (reference sequence).